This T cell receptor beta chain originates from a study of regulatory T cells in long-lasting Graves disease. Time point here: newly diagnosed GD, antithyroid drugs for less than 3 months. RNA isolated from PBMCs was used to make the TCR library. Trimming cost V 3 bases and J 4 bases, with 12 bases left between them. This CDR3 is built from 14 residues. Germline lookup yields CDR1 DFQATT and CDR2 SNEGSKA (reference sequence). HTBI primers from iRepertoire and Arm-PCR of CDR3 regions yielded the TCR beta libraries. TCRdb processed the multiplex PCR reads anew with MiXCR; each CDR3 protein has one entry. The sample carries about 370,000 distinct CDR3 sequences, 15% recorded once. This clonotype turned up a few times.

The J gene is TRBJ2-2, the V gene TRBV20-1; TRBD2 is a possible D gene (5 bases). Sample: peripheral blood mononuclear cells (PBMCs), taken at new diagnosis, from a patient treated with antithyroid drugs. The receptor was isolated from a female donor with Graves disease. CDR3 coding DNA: TGCAGTGCTAGGGACTGGACGGCCACCGGGGAGCTGTTTTTT. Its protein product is CSARDWTATGELFF.